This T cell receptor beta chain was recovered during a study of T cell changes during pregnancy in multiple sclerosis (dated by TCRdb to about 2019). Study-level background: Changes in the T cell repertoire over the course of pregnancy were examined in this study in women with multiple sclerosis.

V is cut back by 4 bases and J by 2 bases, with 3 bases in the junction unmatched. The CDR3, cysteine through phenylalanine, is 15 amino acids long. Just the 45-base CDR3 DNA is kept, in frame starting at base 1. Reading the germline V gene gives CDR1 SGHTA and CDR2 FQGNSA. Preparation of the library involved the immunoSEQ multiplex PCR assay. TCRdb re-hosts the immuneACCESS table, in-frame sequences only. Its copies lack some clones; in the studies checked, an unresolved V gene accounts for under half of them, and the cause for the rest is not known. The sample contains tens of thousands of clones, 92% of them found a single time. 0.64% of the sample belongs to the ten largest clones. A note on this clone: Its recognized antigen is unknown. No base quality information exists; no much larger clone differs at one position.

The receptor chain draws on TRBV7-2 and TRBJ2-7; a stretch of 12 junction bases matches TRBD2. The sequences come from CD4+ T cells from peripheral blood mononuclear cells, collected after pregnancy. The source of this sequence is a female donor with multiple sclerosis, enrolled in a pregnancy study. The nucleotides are TGTGCCAGCAGCTCTAGCGGGGGGGTACCCTACGAGCAGTACTTC. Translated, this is CASSSSGGVPYEQYF. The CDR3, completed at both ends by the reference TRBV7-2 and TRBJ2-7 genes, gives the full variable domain GAGVSQSPSNKVTEKGKDVELRCDPISGHTALYWYRQSLGQGLEFLIYFQGNSAPDKSGLPSDRFSAERTGGSVSTLTIQRTQQEDSAVYLCASSSSGGVPYEQYFGPGTRLTVT.